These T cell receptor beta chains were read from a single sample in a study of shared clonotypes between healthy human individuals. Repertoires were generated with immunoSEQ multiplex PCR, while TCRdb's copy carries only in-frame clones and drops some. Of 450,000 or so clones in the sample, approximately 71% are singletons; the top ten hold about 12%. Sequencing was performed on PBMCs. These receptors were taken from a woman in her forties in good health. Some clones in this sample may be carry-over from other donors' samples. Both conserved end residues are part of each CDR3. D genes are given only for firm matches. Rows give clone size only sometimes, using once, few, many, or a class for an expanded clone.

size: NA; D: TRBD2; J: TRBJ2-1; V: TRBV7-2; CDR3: CASSLPGLYNEQFF; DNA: TGTGCCAGCAGCTTACCGGGACTATACAATGAGCAGTTCTTC
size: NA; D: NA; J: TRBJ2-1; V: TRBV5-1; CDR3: CASSLVRNNEQFF; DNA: TGCGCCAGCAGCTTGGTTCGGAACAATGAGCAGTTCTTC
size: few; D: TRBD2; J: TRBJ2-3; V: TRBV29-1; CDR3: CSVEGDGTNTDTQYF; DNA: TGCAGCGTTGAAGGGGATGGGACTAACACAGATACGCAGTATTTT
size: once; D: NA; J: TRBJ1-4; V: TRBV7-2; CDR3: CASSGGREEKLFF; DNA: TGTGCCAGCAGCGGGGGCCGGGAGGAAAAACTGTTTTTT
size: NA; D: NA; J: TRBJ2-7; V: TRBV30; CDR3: CAWRDRGTYEQYF; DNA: TGTGCCTGGAGGGACAGAGGCACCTACGAGCAGTACTTC
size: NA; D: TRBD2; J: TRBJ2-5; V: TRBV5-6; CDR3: CASSLANRRSGAQETQYF; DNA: TGTGCCAGCAGCTTGGCAAATAGAAGAAGCGGGGCTCAAGAGACCCAGTACTTC
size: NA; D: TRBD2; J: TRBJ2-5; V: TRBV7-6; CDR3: CASSSLTSAETQYF; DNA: TGTGCCAGCAGCTCCCTGACTAGCGCGGAGACCCAGTACTTC
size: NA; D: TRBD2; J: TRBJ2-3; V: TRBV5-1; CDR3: CASSLGLAGDTQYF; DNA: TGCGCCAGCAGCTTGGGACTAGCGGGAGATACGCAGTATTTT
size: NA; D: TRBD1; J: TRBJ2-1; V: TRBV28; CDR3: CASSFGQGAIRDNEQFF; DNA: TGTGCCAGCAGTTTCGGACAGGGGGCGATCCGCGACAATGAGCAGTTCTTC
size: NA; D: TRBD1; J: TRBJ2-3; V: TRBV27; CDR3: CASRARDRGDTDTQYF; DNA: TGTGCCAGCAGAGCCCGGGACAGGGGCGACACAGATACGCAGTATTTT
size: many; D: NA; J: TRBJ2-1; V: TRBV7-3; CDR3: CASSPRNSSYNEQFF; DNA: TGTGCCAGCAGCCCCCGAAACAGCTCCTACAATGAGCAGTTCTTC
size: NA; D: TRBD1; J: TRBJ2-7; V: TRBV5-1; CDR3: CASSLAAGTATYEQYF; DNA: TGCGCCAGCAGCTTGGCCGCCGGGACAGCCACCTACGAGCAGTACTTC
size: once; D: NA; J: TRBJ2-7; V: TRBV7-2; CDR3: CASSFSVFVEQYF; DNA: TGTGCCAGCAGCTTTTCGGTCTTTGTCGAGCAGTACTTC
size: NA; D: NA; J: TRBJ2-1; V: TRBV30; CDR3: CAWSLDFNNEQFF; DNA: TGTGCCTGGAGTCTAGACTTCAACAATGAGCAGTTCTTC
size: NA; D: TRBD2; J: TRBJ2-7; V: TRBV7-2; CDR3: CASSQGLAHPYEQYF; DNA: TGTGCCAGCAGCCAGGGACTAGCGCACCCCTACGAGCAGTACTTC
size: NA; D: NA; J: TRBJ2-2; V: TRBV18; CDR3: CASSPVTGELFF; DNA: TGTGCCAGCTCACCGGTCACCGGGGAGCTGTTTTTT
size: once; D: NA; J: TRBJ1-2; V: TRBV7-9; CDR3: CASSSGTYEIEGYTF; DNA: TGTGCCAGCAGCTCCGGGACATATGAAATAGAGGGCTACACCTTC
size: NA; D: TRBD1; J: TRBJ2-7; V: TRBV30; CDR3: CAWSAGQGGEQYF; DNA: TGTGCCTGGAGTGCGGGACAGGGAGGCGAGCAGTACTTC
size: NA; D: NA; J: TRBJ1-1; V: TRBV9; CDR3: CASSVGSEYDTEAFF; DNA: TGTGCCAGCAGCGTAGGCTCAGAGTACGACACTGAAGCTTTCTTT
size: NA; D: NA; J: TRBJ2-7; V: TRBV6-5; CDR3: CASSSRWTPLVDEQYF; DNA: TGTGCCAGCAGTTCTCGATGGACTCCCCTGGTAGACGAGCAGTACTTC
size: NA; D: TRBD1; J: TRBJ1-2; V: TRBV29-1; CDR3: CSVVAGGYGYTF; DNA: TGCAGCGTTGTCGCAGGGGGCTATGGCTACACCTTC
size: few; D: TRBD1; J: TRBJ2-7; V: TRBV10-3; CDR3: CAISEGDRRSYEQYF; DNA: TGTGCCATCAGTGAAGGGGACAGGCGCTCCTACGAGCAGTACTTC
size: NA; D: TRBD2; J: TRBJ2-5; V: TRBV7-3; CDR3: CASSLGGRTSGVVQETQYF; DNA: TGTGCCAGCAGCTTAGGTGGGCGGACTAGCGGGGTTGTCCAAGAGACCCAGTACTTC
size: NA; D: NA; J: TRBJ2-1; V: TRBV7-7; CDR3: CASSLMAGDEQFF; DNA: TGTGCCAGCAGCCTCATGGCAGGGGATGAGCAGTTCTTC
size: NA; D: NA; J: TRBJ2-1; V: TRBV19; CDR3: CASSIVGLSNEQFF; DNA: TGTGCCAGTAGTATAGTTGGGCTAAGCAATGAGCAGTTCTTC
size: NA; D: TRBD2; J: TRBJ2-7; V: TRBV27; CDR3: CASTQLAGGFPYEQYF; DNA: TGTGCCAGCACCCAGCTAGCGGGAGGGTTCCCCTACGAGCAGTACTTC
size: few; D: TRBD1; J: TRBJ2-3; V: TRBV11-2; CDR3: CASSLSGTGWNTQYF; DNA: TGTGCCAGCAGCTTATCCGGGACAGGGTGGAATACGCAGTATTTT
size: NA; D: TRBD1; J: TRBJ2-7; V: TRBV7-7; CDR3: CASSLGPDRGHEQYF; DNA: TGTGCCAGCAGCTTAGGACCGGACAGGGGCCACGAGCAGTACTTC